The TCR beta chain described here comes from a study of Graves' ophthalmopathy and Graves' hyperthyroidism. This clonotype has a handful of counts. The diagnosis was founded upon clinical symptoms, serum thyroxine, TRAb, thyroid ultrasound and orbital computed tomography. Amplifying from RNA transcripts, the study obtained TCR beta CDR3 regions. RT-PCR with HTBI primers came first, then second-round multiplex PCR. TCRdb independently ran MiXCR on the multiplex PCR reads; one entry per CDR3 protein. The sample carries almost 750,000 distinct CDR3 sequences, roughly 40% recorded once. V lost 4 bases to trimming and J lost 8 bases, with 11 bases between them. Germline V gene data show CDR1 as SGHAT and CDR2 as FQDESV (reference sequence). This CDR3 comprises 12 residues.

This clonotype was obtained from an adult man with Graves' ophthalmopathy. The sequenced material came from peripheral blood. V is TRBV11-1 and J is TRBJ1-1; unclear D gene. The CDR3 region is CASSSLSGEAFF. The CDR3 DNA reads TGTGCCAGCAGCTCTTTGAGCGGGGAAGCTTTCTTT.